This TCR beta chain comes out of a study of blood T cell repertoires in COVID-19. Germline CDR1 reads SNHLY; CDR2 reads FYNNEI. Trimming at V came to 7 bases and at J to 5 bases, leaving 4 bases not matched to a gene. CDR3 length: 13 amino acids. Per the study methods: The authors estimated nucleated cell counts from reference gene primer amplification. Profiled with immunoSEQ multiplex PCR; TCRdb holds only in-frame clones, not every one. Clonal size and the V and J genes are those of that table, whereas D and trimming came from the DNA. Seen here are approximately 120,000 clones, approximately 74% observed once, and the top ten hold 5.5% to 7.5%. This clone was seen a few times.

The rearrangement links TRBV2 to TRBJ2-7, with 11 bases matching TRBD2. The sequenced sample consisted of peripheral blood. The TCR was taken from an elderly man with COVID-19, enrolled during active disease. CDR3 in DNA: TGTGCCAGCACCGGGACTAGCGGCGACGAGCAGTACTTC. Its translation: CASTGTSGDEQYF.